The 13 T cell receptor beta chains below were found in one sample sequenced in a study of vaccination and CD4 T cells after COVID-19. Sequencing of DNA taken from cultured CD4+ T cells relied on the Oncomine TCR Beta short-read assay. MiXCR was run by TCRdb on the PCR reads, yielding one entry per CDR3 protein. The table has some 11,000 distinct CDR3 sequences, 30% to 35% seen once. Their antigen targets remain unknown. Treatment indicated: approximately 11-day PBMC culture with coronavirus spike peptide pools or control peptides (ViraFEST assay). The sample comprised CD4+ T cells from blood, cultured in vitro. Receptor source: a human donor who had recovered from COVID-19.

This clonotype was counted a few times. The chain employs TRBV20-1 and TRBJ1-1, with TRBD1 matching 10 bases. V was clipped by 5 bases and J by 9 bases; unmatched bases: 3. This CDR3 has 11 residues. The germline V gene has CDR1 DFQATT and CDR2 SNEGSKA (reference sequence). In DNA, the CDR3 is TGCAGTGCTTTAGACAGGGGGCAAGCTTTCTTT. Protein sequence: CSALDRGQAFF.

There are a few counts of this clonotype. The chain has TRBV20-1 and TRBJ2-1; D could derive from TRBD1 or TRBD2 (5 bases each). Per germline, CDR1 DFQATT and CDR2 SNEGSKA (reference sequence). V shed 6 bases and J shed 5 bases, with 14 bases lying between them. CDR3 length: 13 amino acids. As DNA, the CDR3 is TGCAGTGCACGGGACGTTCAGAACAATGAGCAGTTCTTC. It encodes CSARDVQNNEQFF.

The rearrangement uses TRBV5-1 and TRBJ2-5; TRBD2 matches 8 bases. V trimming: 1 base; J trimming: 1 base; junction bases outside the gene matches: 6. This CDR3 has 16 amino acids. Germline V gene sequence: CDR1 SGHRS, CDR2 YFSETQ. CDR3 sequence (DNA): TGCGCCAGCAGCTTGAATCGGGGGGGTCGCCAAGAGACCCAGTACTTC. Its protein is CASSLNRGGRQETQYF.

This clonotype has more than one count but fewer than ten. The junction shows a germline mismatch at one end, possibly a read error. The chain couples TRBV7-9 to TRBJ2-1, with 7 bases that match TRBD1. The CDR3 has 15 residues. CDR1 and CDR2 from the germline V gene are SEHNR and FQNEAQ (reference sequence). The chain's CDR3 is CASRLGLGGKDEQFF. The CDR3 DNA is TGTGCCAGCAGATTAGGCCTAGGGGGCAAGGATGAGCAGTTCTTC. Using reference TRBV7-9 and TRBJ2-1 for the parts outside the CDR3, the full variable domain is DTGVSQNPRHKITKRGQNVTFRCDPISEHNRLYWYRQTLGQGPEFLTYFQNEAQLEKSRLLSDRFSAERPKGSFSTLEIQRTEQGDSAMYLCASRLGLGGKDEQFFGPGTRLTVL.

V is TRBV29-1 and J is TRBJ1-2; tentative D call: TRBD1 (5 bases). This CDR3 comprises 15 residues. Trimming shortened V by 3 bases and J by 1 base, and 15 bases separated the two germline ends. CDR1 is SQVTM and CDR2 is ANQGSEA in the germline V gene. The CDR3 here is CSVENRLGVNYGYTF. For the CDR3, the DNA is TGCAGCGTTGAGAACAGACTAGGGGTTAACTATGGCTACACCTTC. Together with reference TRBV29-1 and TRBJ1-2, the CDR3 gives the full variable domain: SAVISQKPSRDICQRGTSLTIQCQVDSQVTMMFWYRQQPGQSLTLIATANQGSEATYESGFVIDKFPISRPNLTFSTLTVSNMSPEDSSIYLCSVENRLGVNYGYTFGSGTRLTVV.

The V and J genes are TRBV2 and TRBJ2-7, with TRBD2 identical over 7 bases. From germline, CDR1 is SNHLY and CDR2 FYNNEI. The CDR3 covers 13 residues. Trimming cost V 7 bases and J 8 bases; bases outside gene matches: 11. The CDR3 loop reads CASTGRGATKQYF. For the CDR3, the DNA is TGTGCCAGCACGGGGAGGGGAGCTACGAAGCAGTACTTC. The complete variable domain, with remaining parts taken from reference TRBV2 and TRBJ2-7, reads EPEVTQTPSHQVTQMGQEVILRCVPISNHLYFYWYRQILGQKVEFLVSFYNNEISEKSEIFDDQFSVERPDGSNFTLKIRSTKLEDSAMYFCASTGRGATKQYFGPGTRLTVT.

The chain combines TRBV5-1 with TRBJ2-5; D is unresolved. The CDR3 consists of 12 residues. V lost 0 bases, J lost 4 bases, and 4 bases lay in between. Looked up from germline, CDR1 is SGHRS and CDR2 is YFSETQ. The CDR3 nucleotides read TGCGCCAGCAGCTTGGTGGGAGAGACCCAGTACTTC. Amino acids: CASSLVGETQYF.

For the CDR3, the DNA is TGTGCCAGCAGCTTAGGAAAAGGTTACGAGCAGTACTTC. Its protein is CASSLGKGYEQYF. The chain combines TRBV7-2 with TRBJ2-7; D not certain. The V and J ends lost 1 base and 4 bases respectively, with 8 bases between them. Per the germline V gene, CDR1 is SGHTA and CDR2 is FQGNSA. The CDR3 totals 13 residues.

The chain uses TRBV7-3 and TRBJ1-1; tentative D call: TRBD1 (5 bases). Germline V lookup: CDR1 SGHTA, CDR2 FQGTGA. V lost 3 bases, J lost 11 bases, and 13 bases lay in between. The CDR3 is made up of 12 amino acids. Here the CDR3 reads CASSFGTDKAFF. CDR3 sequence (DNA): TGTGCCAGCAGCTTCGGCACGGACAAGGCTTTCTTT.

This clonotype was seen a handful of times. This chain uses TRBV20-1 with TRBJ2-5, with D perhaps matching TRBD1 (7 bases). CDR1 and CDR2 from the germline V gene are DFQATT and SNEGSKA (reference sequence). This CDR3 comprises 13 residues. V gave up 4 bases and J gave up 5 bases, with 14 bases separating them. The CDR3 spells CSANPGGLETQYF. The CDR3 DNA reads as TGCAGTGCTAATCCAGGGGGACTGGAGACCCAGTACTTC.

This chain joins TRBV11-3 and TRBJ1-2, with 7 bases fitting TRBD1. The length of the CDR3 is 15 residues. Trimming cost V 2 bases and J 6 bases; bases outside gene matches: 9. Germline V gene sequence: CDR1 SGHNT, CDR2 YENEEA. The CDR3 DNA is TGTGCCAGCAGCTTAACCCATACAGGGGTGAATGGCTACACCTTC. Residues: CASSLTHTGVNGYTF.

The chain links TRBV18 to TRBJ1-2; weak D call: TRBD1 (6 bases). V was clipped by 3 bases and J by 10 bases, with 15 bases between them. This CDR3 has 13 residues. Germline V gene data show CDR1 as KGHSH and CDR2 as LQKENI. For the CDR3, the DNA is TGTGCCAGCTCACCTAGGGACATCCTCGACTACACCTTC. Its protein is CASSPRDILDYTF.

This clonotype was detected only once. The CDR3 does not end in the conserved phenylalanine or tryptophan, so this is likely a read error. Because the CDR3's place on the DNA is in doubt, the DNA is left out and the CDR3 is given as listed by TCRdb. The rearrangement joins TRBV6-1 to TRBJ2-7; the D call in the table, TRBD1, was not verified against the DNA. Germline V gene sequence: CDR1 MNHNS, CDR2 SASEGT. The CDR3 length is 11 residues, termini included. CDR3 sequence reads: CASRMGDSYFL.